These T cell receptor beta chains were read from a single sample in a study of shared clonotypes between healthy human individuals. Some clones are missing from TCRdb's copy, which holds only in-frame ones; the method was immunoSEQ multiplex PCR. Here the sample spans roughly 2.1 million clones, around 93% being singletons. Sequenced: naive CD8+ T cells from PBMCs. These receptors were taken from a man younger than 35 in good health. Some clones in this sample may be carry-over from other donors' samples. CDR3s include the opening cysteine and the closing phenylalanine or tryptophan. A D gene is named only where the DNA matches it firmly. Clone size is stated in some rows and not others, as once, few, many or a class when expanded.

clone size | J gene | D gene | V gene | CDR3 protein | CDR3 DNA
NA | TRBJ2-1 | NA | TRBV11-3 | CASSLDPSPNNEQFF | TGTGCCAGCAGCTTAGACCCCTCTCCGAACAATGAGCAGTTCTTC
NA | TRBJ2-3 | NA | TRBV7-9 | CASSELAGPDTQYF | TGTGCCAGCAGCGAGCTGGCGGGCCCAGATACGCAGTATTTT
NA | TRBJ2-2 | TRBD2 | TRBV5-8 | CASSRGGLPNTGELFF | TGTGCCAGCAGCCGGGGGGGACTACCCAACACCGGGGAGCTGTTTTTT
NA | TRBJ2-7 | NA | TRBV13 | CASSLEPGTRPYEQYF | TGTGCCAGCAGCCTAGAACCCGGGACAAGACCCTACGAGCAGTACTTC
NA | TRBJ2-7 | NA | TRBV5-6 | CASSPQGSYEQYF | TGTGCCAGCAGCCCCCAAGGGTCCTACGAGCAGTACTTC
NA | TRBJ2-7 | NA | TRBV9 | CASSVSRTGREQYF | TGTGCCAGCAGCGTAAGTCGAACCGGCCGCGAGCAGTACTTC
NA | TRBJ2-7 | NA | TRBV11-2 | CASSSPETSSEQYF | TGTGCCAGCAGCTCCCCAGAGACCAGTTCCGAGCAGTACTTC
NA | TRBJ2-3 | NA | TRBV10-3 | CATTTQAGDTQYF | TGTGCCACGACGACCCAGGCCGGAGATACGCAGTATTTT
NA | TRBJ2-2 | NA | TRBV13 | CASSLRAPAGELFF | TGTGCCAGCAGCTTAAGGGCTCCGGCCGGGGAGCTGTTTTTT
once | TRBJ2-5 | NA | TRBV9 | CASSRGWVETQYF | TGTGCCAGCAGCCGTGGGTGGGTAGAGACCCAGTACTTC
NA | TRBJ2-1 | TRBD2 | TRBV4-1 | CASSSSGRAYNEQFF | TGCGCCAGCAGCTCAAGCGGGAGGGCCTACAATGAGCAGTTCTTC
NA | TRBJ1-5 | NA | TRBV11-2 | CASSLVGSNQPQHF | TGTGCCAGCAGCTTAGTTGGTAGCAATCAGCCCCAGCATTTT
NA | TRBJ2-2 | TRBD2 | TRBV14 | CASSPRLAGETGELFF | TGTGCCAGCAGCCCTCGACTAGCGGGAGAGACCGGGGAGCTGTTTTTT
NA | TRBJ2-1 | NA | TRBV9 | CASSVDGSKYNEQFF | TGTGCCAGCAGCGTAGACGGGAGTAAGTACAATGAGCAGTTCTTC
NA | TRBJ2-2 | NA | TRBV9 | CASSVASSGPNTGELFF | TGTGCCAGCAGCGTAGCTAGTTCCGGGCCTAACACCGGGGAGCTGTTTTTT
NA | TRBJ2-6 | TRBD1 | TRBV7-6 | CASSPGTVGANVLTF | TGTGCCAGCAGCCCAGGGACAGTTGGGGCCAACGTCCTGACTTTC
once | TRBJ1-5 | NA | TRBV6-6 | CAAGAGYSNQPQHF | TGTGCCGCGGGGGCAGGCTATAGCAATCAGCCCCAGCATTTT
once | TRBJ1-4 | NA | TRBV9 | CASSVDSGRTNEKLFF | TGTGCCAGCAGCGTAGACTCGGGGCGGACTAATGAAAAACTGTTTTTT
NA | TRBJ2-2 | NA | TRBV9 | CASSVGGVMNTGELFF | TGTGCCAGCAGCGTAGGAGGGGTGATGAACACCGGGGAGCTGTTTTTT
NA | TRBJ2-1 | NA | TRBV9 | CASSVAGGNEQFF | TGTGCCAGCAGCGTAGCTGGTGGAAACGAGCAGTTCTTC
NA | TRBJ2-7 | TRBD2 | TRBV27 | CASKAGGLAREQYF | TGTGCCAGCAAAGCAGGGGGACTAGCACGCGAGCAGTACTTC
once | TRBJ1-4 | TRBD1 | TRBV9 | CASSVGRTGGLGGKLFF | TGTGCCAGCAGCGTAGGTCGAACAGGGGGCTTAGGTGGAAAACTGTTTTTT
NA | TRBJ2-7 | TRBD1 | TRBV6-1 | CASREPGQGAEEQYF | TGTGCCAGCAGGGAACCGGGACAGGGGGCTGAGGAGCAGTACTTC
NA | TRBJ2-7 | NA | TRBV4-3 | CASSQDPLKPYEQYF | TGCGCCAGCAGCCAAGATCCCCTGAAGCCCTACGAGCAGTACTTC
NA | TRBJ2-2 | NA | TRBV9 | CASSVVRDPDGELFF | TGTGCCAGCAGCGTAGTTCGGGACCCTGACGGGGAGCTGTTTTTT
NA | TRBJ2-7 | NA | TRBV5-6 | CASSFVPRGAASYEQYF | TGTGCCAGCAGCTTTGTGCCTAGAGGGGCCGCCTCCTACGAGCAGTACTTC
NA | TRBJ1-4 | NA | TRBV7-9 | CASSFQGREKLFF | TGTGCCAGCAGCTTTCAGGGGCGTGAAAAACTGTTTTTT
NA | TRBJ2-7 | NA | TRBV7-2 | CASSFYPTWEQYF | TGTGCCAGCAGCTTCTATCCTACGTGGGAGCAGTACTTC
once | TRBJ1-5 | NA | TRBV25-1 | CASPCRSQGLLPQHF | TGTGCCAGCCCCTGCCGGAGTCAGGGTCTATTACCCCAGCATTTT
once | TRBJ2-1 | NA | TRBV5-1 | CASSSLRDPSYNEQFF | TGCGCCAGCAGCTCCCTCCGGGACCCATCCTACAATGAGCAGTTCTTC
once | TRBJ2-7 | TRBD2 | TRBV4-2 | CASSQTSGQLSYEQYF | TGTGCCAGCAGCCAGACTAGCGGCCAGCTATCCTACGAGCAGTACTTC
NA | TRBJ2-3 | NA | TRBV10-2 | CASTETSSTDTQYF | TGCGCCAGCACTGAGACTTCTAGCACAGATACGCAGTATTTT
NA | TRBJ1-2 | NA | TRBV27 | CASTTKGVVGGKANYGYTF | TGTGCCAGCACGACGAAAGGAGTGGTCGGGGGTAAAGCTAACTATGGCTACACCTTC
NA | TRBJ2-3 | TRBD2 | TRBV2 | CASSVTSGRPDTQYF | TGTGCCAGCAGCGTTACTAGCGGGAGGCCAGATACGCAGTATTTT
NA | TRBJ2-1 | TRBD2 | TRBV7-3 | CASSHGLAEINEQFF | TGTGCCAGCAGCCACGGACTAGCGGAGATCAATGAGCAGTTCTTC
NA | TRBJ2-3 | NA | TRBV7-9 | CASSYPPDTQYF | TGTGCCAGCAGCTACCCGCCAGATACGCAGTATTTT
NA | TRBJ2-7 | NA | TRBV28 | CASSPLGALEREQYF | TGTGCCAGCAGCCCCCTAGGGGCCCTGGAGCGCGAGCAGTACTTC
once | TRBJ2-3 | TRBD2 | TRBV7-9 | CASSPRTSGSTDTQYF | TGTGCCAGCAGCCCGCGGACTAGCGGGAGCACAGATACGCAGTATTTT
NA | TRBJ2-1 | NA | TRBV4-1 | CASSQLGDINSYNEQFF | TGCGCCAGCAGCCAACTAGGGGATATTAATTCCTACAATGAGCAGTTCTTC
NA | TRBJ2-7 | TRBD1 | TRBV6-6 | CASSTGTGPYEQYF | TGTGCCAGCAGTACTGGGACAGGCCCCTACGAGCAGTACTTC
NA | TRBJ2-7 | TRBD2 | TRBV9 | CASSVGREGSYEQYF | TGTGCCAGCAGCGTTGGACGGGAGGGCTCCTACGAGCAGTACTTC
NA | TRBJ2-1 | NA | TRBV7-8 | CASSRLQAIYNEQFF | TGTGCCAGCAGCCGACTGCAGGCGATTTACAATGAGCAGTTCTTC
once | TRBJ2-7 | TRBD2 | TRBV5-5 | CASSVSGRAPSYEQYF | TGTGCCAGCAGCGTCAGCGGGAGGGCCCCATCCTACGAGCAGTACTTC
NA | TRBJ2-5 | NA | TRBV28 | CASSLSRDYQETQYF | TGTGCCAGCAGTTTATCCCGGGACTACCAAGAGACCCAGTACTTC
NA | TRBJ2-1 | TRBD2 | TRBV29-1 | CSVESWRELAGALQPPYNEQFF | TGCAGCGTTGAATCGTGGCGGGAACTAGCGGGAGCCCTACAGCCCCCCTACAATGAGCAGTTCTTC
NA | TRBJ2-3 | NA | TRBV4-3 | CASSQDLRESTDTQYF | TGCGCCAGCAGCCAAGATTTACGGGAGAGCACAGATACGCAGTATTTT
once | TRBJ1-1 | TRBD1 | TRBV7-9 | CASSADRGPNTEAFF | TGTGCCAGCAGCGCCGACAGGGGGCCGAACACTGAAGCTTTCTTT
NA | TRBJ1-1 | NA | TRBV19 | CASINGWGLLNTEAFF | TGTGCCAGTATCAACGGGTGGGGGCTTTTGAACACTGAAGCTTTCTTT
NA | TRBJ1-1 | NA | TRBV6-6 | CASSYSREAFF | TGTGCCAGCAGTTACTCTCGTGAAGCTTTCTTT
NA | TRBJ2-5 | NA | TRBV29-1 | CSVEGASELQETQYF | TGCAGCGTTGAAGGCGCTAGCGAGCTCCAAGAGACCCAGTACTTC
NA | TRBJ1-2 | TRBD1 | TRBV29-1 | CSVRDSRGYTF | TGCAGCGTCCGGGACAGTCGGGGCTACACCTTC
NA | TRBJ1-2 | NA | TRBV28 | CASSLPGLANYGYTF | TGTGCCAGCAGCCTGCCAGGGTTAGCTAACTATGGCTACACCTTC
NA | TRBJ2-1 | TRBD1 | TRBV9 | CASSDDRDPYNEQFF | TGTGCCAGCAGCGACGACAGGGACCCCTACAATGAGCAGTTCTTC
NA | TRBJ2-7 | NA | TRBV7-6 | CASSLGQGVVNEQYF | TGTGCCAGCAGCCTTGGCCAGGGTGTAGTAAACGAGCAGTACTTC
NA | TRBJ2-1 | TRBD1 | TRBV15 | CATSTDRESAYNEQFF | TGTGCCACCAGCACGGACAGGGAGAGCGCCTACAATGAGCAGTTCTTC
NA | TRBJ2-7 | TRBD2 | TRBV11-2 | CASSRPTSGRVYEQYF | TGTGCCAGCAGCCGACCGACTAGCGGGAGAGTATACGAGCAGTACTTC
many | TRBJ2-5 | NA | TRBV7-7 | CASSSGARETQYF | TGTGCCAGCAGCTCCGGGGCCCGGGAGACCCAGTACTTC
NA | TRBJ2-2 | NA | TRBV13 | CASKEPNTGSGGELFF | TGTGCCAGCAAGGAGCCTAACACAGGGAGTGGCGGGGAGCTGTTTTTT
NA | TRBJ2-7 | TRBD2 | TRBV9 | CASSDGRTSGPSSYEQYF | TGTGCCAGCAGCGACGGGAGGACTAGCGGGCCTAGCTCCTACGAGCAGTACTTC